What follows are 3 T cell receptor beta chains derived from one specimen sequenced in a study of T-cell memory formation after mild COVID-19. TCRdb re-analysed the 5' RACE reads in MiXCR, keeping a single row per CDR3 protein. The table lists about 190,000 distinct CDR3 sequences, around 16% of them singletons. The sequenced sample consisted of PBMCs or a T cell subset sorted from them (not recorded which). These receptors were taken from an adult woman who had mild COVID-19 (a few samples of this study predate the infection). Cell type and time point are not known.

The DNA of the CDR3 is TGCAGTGCTAGAGATCTCTCGGGACCGGACTATGGCTACACCTTC. It specifies CSARDLSGPDYGYTF. The gene calls are TRBV20-1 and TRBJ1-2; tentative D call: TRBD1 (5 bases). V lost 0 bases, J lost 3 bases, and 14 bases lay in between. Looked up from germline, CDR1 is DFQATT and CDR2 is SNEGSKA (reference sequence). The CDR3 has 15 residues.

The rearrangement uses TRBV29-1 and TRBJ1-5; TRBD1 matches 8 bases. The trim removed 6 bases at V and 6 bases at J, leaving 7 bases unmatched. The CDR3 is made up of 13 amino acids. CDR1 is SQVTM, CDR2 ANQGSEA, per germline. CDR3 DNA sequence: TGCAGCGTGACAGGGGTGTTAGGTCAGCCCCAGCATTTT. As protein: CSVTGVLGQPQHF. Combining the CDR3 with reference TRBV29-1 and TRBJ1-5 gives the whole variable domain SAVISQKPSRDICQRGTSLTIQCQVDSQVTMMFWYRQQPGQSLTLIATANQGSEATYESGFVIDKFPISRPNLTFSTLTVSNMSPEDSSIYLCSVTGVLGQPQHFGDGTRLSIL.

This clonotype occurred a few times. The chain uses TRBV6-5 and TRBJ1-4; D may be TRBD1 (5 bases). This CDR3 comprises 13 residues. The germline CDR1 and CDR2 sequences are MNHEY and SVGAGI. V dropped 5 bases and J dropped 8 bases, with 12 bases sitting between them. CDR3 in DNA: TGTGCCAGCAGTAGGGACCACGGAGAAAAACTGTTTTTT. Its protein product is CASSRDHGEKLFF.